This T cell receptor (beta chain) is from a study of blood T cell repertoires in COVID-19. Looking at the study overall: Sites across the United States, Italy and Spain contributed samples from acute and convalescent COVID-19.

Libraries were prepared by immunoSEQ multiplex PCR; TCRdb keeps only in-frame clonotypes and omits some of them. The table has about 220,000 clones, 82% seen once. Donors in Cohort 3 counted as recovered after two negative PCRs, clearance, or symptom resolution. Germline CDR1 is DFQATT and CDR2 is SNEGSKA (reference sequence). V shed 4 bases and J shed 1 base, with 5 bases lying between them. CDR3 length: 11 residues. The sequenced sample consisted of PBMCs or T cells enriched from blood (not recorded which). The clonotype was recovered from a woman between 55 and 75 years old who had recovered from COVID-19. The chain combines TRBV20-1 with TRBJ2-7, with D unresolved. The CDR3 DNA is TGCAGTGCTACAGGTTCCTACGAGCAGTACTTC. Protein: CSATGSYEQYF.